This TCR beta chain was profiled in a study of blood T cell repertoires in COVID-19. Sequenced by immunoSEQ multiplex PCR; TCRdb stores in-frame clones only, minus some. The sample has around 140,000 clones, over 75% seen once. This sequence originates from a man aged 65-85 years with acute or convalescent COVID-19. What was sequenced was peripheral blood.

This chain's CDR3 is CASSSQGAPNYGYTF. CDR3 coding DNA: TGTGCCAGTAGTTCCCAGGGGGCGCCTAACTATGGCTACACCTTC. The chain employs TRBV19 and TRBJ1-2, with 8 bases matching TRBD1. Germline values: CDR1 LNHDA, CDR2 SQIVND (reference sequence). V gave up 5 bases and J gave up 0 bases; unmatched junction bases: 5. The CDR3 runs 15 residues.